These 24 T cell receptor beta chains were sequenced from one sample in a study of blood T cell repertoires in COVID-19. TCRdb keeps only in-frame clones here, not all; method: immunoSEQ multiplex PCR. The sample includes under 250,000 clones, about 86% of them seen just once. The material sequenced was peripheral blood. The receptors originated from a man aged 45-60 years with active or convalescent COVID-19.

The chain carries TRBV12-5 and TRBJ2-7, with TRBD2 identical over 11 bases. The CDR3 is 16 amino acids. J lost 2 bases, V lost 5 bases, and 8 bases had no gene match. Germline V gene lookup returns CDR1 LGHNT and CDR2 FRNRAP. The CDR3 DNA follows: TGTGCTAGTGGTCCCCCTCTAGCGGGGGGAACCTACGAGCAGTACTTC. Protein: CASGPPLAGGTYEQYF.

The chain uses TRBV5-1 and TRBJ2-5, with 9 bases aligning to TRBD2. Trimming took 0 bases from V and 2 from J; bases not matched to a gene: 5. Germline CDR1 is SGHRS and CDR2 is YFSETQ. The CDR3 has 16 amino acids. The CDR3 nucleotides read TGCGCCAGCAGCTTGGGCAGCGGGGGGATTCAAGAGACCCAGTACTTC. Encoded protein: CASSLGSGGIQETQYF.

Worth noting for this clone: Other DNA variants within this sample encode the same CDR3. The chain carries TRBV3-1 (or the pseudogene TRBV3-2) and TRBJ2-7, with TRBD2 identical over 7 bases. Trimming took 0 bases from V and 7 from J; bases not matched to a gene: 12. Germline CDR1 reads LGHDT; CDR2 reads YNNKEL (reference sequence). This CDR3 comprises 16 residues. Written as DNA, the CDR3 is TGTGCCAGCAGCCAAGATCTTGCAGGGAGGGGCAATGAGCAGTACTTC. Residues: CASSQDLAGRGNEQYF.

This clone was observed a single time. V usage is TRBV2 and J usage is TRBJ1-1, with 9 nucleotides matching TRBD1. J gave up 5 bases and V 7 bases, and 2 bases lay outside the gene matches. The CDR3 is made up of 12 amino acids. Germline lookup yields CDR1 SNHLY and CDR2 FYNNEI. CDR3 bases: TGTGCCAGCATTGACAGGGGGACTGAAGCTTTCTTT. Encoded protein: CASIDRGTEAFF.

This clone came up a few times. CDR3 DNA sequence: TGTGCCAGCAGTGTTGAAGCGGGGGGTTCCTACGAGCAGTACTTC. Protein: CASSVEAGGSYEQYF. The chain links TRBV6-4 to TRBJ2-7; 9 bases line up with TRBD2. Germline V gives CDR1 MRHNA, CDR2 SNTAGT. The CDR3 extends over 15 amino acids. J lost 1 base, V lost 4 bases, and 5 bases had no gene match.

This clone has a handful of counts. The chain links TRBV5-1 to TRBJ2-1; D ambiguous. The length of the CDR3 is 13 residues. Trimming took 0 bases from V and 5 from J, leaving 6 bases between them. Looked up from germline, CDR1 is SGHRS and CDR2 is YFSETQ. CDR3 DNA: TGCGCCAGCAGCTTGGGGGCGAACAATGAGCAGTTCTTC. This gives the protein CASSLGANNEQFF.

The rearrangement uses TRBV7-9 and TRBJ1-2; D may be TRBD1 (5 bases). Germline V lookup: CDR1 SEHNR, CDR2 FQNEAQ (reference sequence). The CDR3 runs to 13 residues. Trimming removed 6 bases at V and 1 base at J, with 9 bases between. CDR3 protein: CASSSQVNYGYTF. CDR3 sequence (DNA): TGTGCCAGCAGTTCACAGGTTAACTATGGCTACACCTTC.

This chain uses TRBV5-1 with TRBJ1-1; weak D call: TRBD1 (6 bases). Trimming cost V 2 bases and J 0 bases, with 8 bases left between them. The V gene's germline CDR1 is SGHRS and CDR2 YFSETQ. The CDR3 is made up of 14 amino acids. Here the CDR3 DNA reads TGCGCCAGCAGCTTACAGGGTATGAACACTGAAGCTTTCTTT. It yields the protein CASSLQGMNTEAFF.

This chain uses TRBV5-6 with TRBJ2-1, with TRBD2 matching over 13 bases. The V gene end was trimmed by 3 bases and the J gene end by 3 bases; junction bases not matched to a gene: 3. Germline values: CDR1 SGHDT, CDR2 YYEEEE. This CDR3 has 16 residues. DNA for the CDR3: TGTGCCAGCAGCTGGACTAGCGGGGGAGGCTACAATGAGCAGTTCTTC. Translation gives CASSWTSGGGYNEQFF.

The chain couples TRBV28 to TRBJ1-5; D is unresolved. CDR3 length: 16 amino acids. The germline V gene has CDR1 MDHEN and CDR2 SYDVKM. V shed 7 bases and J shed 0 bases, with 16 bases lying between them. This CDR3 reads CASTPYRSLSNQPQHF. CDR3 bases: TGTGCCAGCACCCCGTACAGAAGTCTTAGCAATCAGCCCCAGCATTTT.

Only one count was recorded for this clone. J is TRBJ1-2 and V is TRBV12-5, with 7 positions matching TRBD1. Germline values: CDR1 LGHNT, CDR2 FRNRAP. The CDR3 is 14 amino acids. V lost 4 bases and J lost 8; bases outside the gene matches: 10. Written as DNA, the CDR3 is TGTGCTAGTGGTTCGCCCGGGACAGTGACGGGCTACACCTTC. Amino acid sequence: CASGSPGTVTGYTF.

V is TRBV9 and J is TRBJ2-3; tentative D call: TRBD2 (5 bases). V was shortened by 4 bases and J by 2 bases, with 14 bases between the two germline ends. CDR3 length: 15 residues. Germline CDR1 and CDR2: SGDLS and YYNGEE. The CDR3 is CASSFRTGSTDTQYF. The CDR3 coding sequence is TGTGCCAGCAGCTTTCGGACTGGTTCCACAGATACGCAGTATTTT.

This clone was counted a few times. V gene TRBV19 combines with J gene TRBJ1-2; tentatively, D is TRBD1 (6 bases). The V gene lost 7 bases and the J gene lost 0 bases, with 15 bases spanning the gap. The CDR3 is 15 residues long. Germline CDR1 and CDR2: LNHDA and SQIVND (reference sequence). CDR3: CASKSGASANYGYTF. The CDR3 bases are TGTGCCAGTAAATCAGGGGCTTCGGCTAACTATGGCTACACCTTC.

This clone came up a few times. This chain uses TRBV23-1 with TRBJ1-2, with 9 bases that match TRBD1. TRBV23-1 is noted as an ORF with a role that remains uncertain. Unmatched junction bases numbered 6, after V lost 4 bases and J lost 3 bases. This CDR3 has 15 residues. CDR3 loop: CASSPRDRVHYGYTF. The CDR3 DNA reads TGCGCCAGCAGTCCCCGGGACAGGGTCCACTATGGCTACACCTTC.

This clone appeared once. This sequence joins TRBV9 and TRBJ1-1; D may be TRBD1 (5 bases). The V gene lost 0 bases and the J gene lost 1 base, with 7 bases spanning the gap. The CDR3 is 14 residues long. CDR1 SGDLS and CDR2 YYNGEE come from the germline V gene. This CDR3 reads CASSVAQGNTEAFF. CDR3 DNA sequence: TGTGCCAGCAGCGTAGCCCAGGGGAACACTGAAGCTTTCTTT.

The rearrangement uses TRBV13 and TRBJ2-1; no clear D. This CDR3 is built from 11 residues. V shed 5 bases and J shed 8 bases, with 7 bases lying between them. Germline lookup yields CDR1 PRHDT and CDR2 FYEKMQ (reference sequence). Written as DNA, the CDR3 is TGTGCCAGCAGCCGAACGGATGAGCAGTTCTTC. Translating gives CASSRTDEQFF. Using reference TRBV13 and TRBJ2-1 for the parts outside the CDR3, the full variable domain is AAGVIQSPRHLIKEKRETATLKCYPIPRHDTVYWYQQGPGQDPQFLISFYEKMQSDKGSIPDRFSAQQFSDYHSELNMSSLELGDSALYFCASSRTDEQFFGPGTRLTVL.

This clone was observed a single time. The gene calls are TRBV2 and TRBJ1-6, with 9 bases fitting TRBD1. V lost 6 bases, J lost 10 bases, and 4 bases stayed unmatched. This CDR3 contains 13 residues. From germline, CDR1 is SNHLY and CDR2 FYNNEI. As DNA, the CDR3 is TGTGCCAGCAGCCCCGACAGGGGGTCACCCCTCCACTTT. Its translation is CASSPDRGSPLHF.

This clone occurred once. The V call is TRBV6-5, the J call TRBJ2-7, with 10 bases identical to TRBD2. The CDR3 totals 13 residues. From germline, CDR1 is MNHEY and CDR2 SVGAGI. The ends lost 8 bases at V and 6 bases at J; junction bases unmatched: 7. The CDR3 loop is CASRGLAGAEQYF. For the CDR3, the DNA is TGTGCCAGCCGCGGGCTAGCGGGGGCCGAGCAGTACTTC.

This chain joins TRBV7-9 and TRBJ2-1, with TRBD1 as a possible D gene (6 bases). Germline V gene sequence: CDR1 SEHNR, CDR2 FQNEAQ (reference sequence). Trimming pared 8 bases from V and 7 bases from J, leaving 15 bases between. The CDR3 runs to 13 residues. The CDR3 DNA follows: TGTGCCAGCTCCCTATTGGGGGCTAATGAGCAGTTCTTC. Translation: CASSLLGANEQFF.

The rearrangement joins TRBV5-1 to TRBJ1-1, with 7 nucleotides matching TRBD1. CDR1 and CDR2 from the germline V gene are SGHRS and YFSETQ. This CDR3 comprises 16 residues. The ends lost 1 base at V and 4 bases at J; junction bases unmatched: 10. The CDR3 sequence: CASSLNAGTALTEAFF. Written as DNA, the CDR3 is TGCGCCAGCAGCTTGAACGCCGGGACAGCACTCACTGAAGCTTTCTTT.

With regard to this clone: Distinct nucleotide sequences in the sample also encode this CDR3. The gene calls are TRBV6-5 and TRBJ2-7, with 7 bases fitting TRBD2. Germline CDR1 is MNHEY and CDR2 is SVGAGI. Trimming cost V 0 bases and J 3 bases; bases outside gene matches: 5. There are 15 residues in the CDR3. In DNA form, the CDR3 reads TGTGCCAGCAGTTACTCTGGGGGGGGAAGCTACGAGCAGTACTTC. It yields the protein CASSYSGGGSYEQYF.

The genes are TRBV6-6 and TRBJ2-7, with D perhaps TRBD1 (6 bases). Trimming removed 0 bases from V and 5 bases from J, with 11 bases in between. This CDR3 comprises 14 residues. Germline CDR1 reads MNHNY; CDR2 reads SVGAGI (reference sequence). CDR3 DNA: TGTGCCAGCAGTTACTCGAGGCAGGGGAACGAGCAGTACTTC. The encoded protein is CASSYSRQGNEQYF.

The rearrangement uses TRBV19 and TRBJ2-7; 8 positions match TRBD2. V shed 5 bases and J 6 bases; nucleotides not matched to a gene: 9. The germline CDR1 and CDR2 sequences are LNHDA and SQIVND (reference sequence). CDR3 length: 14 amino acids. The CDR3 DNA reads TGTGCCAGTAGTTCGGGAGGGGAGGGGTCCGAGCAGTACTTC. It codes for CASSSGGEGSEQYF.

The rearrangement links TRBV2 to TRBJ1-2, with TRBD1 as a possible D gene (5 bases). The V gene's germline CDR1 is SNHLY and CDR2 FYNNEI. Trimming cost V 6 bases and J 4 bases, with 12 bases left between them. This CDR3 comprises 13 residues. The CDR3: CASRGGAGYGYTF. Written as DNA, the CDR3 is TGTGCCAGCAGGGGCGGGGCGGGCTATGGCTACACCTTC. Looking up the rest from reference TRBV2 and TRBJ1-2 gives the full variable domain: EPEVTQTPSHQVTQMGQEVILRCVPISNHLYFYWYRQILGQKVEFLVSFYNNEISEKSEIFDDQFSVERPDGSNFTLKIRSTKLEDSAMYFCASRGGAGYGYTFGSGTRLTVV.